The rows below give T cell receptor beta chains drawn from one sample of a study of shared clonotypes between healthy human individuals. TCRdb keeps only in-frame clones here, not all; method: immunoSEQ multiplex PCR. The table shows some 1 million clones, with about 75% occurring only once. Sequenced material: memory CD4+ T cells sorted from blood. The receptors were gathered from a man younger than 35 in good health. Each CDR3 is given with its conserved first and last residue. A D gene is named only where the DNA matches it firmly. The size entry is marked missing in some rows and otherwise reads once, few, many or a size class.

17	TRBD1	TRBJ2-5	TRBV28	.	CASSLGQKAANKETQYF	TGTGCCAGCAGTTTGGGACAGAAAGCGGCTAACAAAGAGACCCAGTACTTC
15	.	TRBJ2-3	TRBV9	.	CASSPRVVSSDTQYF	TGTGCCAGCAGCCCACGGGTAGTTTCTTCGGATACGCAGTATTTT
18	TRBD2	TRBJ2-2	TRBV19	.	CASTARGGRAFDTGELFF	TGTGCCAGTACTGCTCGGGGCGGGAGGGCCTTCGACACCGGGGAGCTGTTTTTT
14	TRBD1	TRBJ1-1	TRBV7-9	few	CASSVGQGDTEAFF	TGTGCCAGCAGCGTGGGACAGGGGGACACTGAAGCTTTCTTT
13	.	TRBJ1-5	TRBV18	.	CASSPGTEQPQHF	TGTGCCAGCTCACCCGGGACCGAACAGCCCCAGCATTTT
15	TRBD2	TRBJ2-7	TRBV7-2	.	CASSPRTSGVRWQYF	TGTGCCAGCAGCCCCCGAACTAGCGGGGTAAGGTGGCAGTACTTC
14	TRBD1	TRBJ1-2	TRBV29-1	.	CSVEGPGGRYGYTF	TGCAGCGTTGAAGGGCCAGGGGGGAGGTATGGCTACACCTTC
14	.	TRBJ1-2	TRBV29-1	.	CSVEAQGKLQGYTF	TGCAGCGTTGAAGCGCAGGGGAAGTTACAAGGCTACACCTTC
14	TRBD2	TRBJ2-2	TRBV6-5	.	CATGLGEGTGELFF	TGTGCCACTGGACTAGGGGAGGGGACCGGGGAGCTGTTTTTT
14	TRBD2	TRBJ2-7	TRBV27	once	CASSLSGRSYEQYF	TGTGCCAGCAGCCTTAGCGGGAGGTCCTACGAGCAGTACTTC
16	.	TRBJ2-2	TRBV5-6	.	CASSLDQGKGTGELFF	TGTGCCAGCAGCTTGGATCAAGGAAAAGGCACCGGGGAGCTGTTTTTT
14	.	TRBJ2-3	TRBV9	.	CASSPSGQTDTQYF	TGTGCCAGCAGCCCGAGTGGACAGACAGATACGCAGTATTTT
15	TRBD2	TRBJ2-3	TRBV4-1	.	CASSPLGGRADTQYF	TGCGCCAGCAGCCCCCTTGGGGGGAGGGCAGATACGCAGTATTTT
14	.	TRBJ2-2	TRBV29-1	.	CSVIQGSNTGELFF	TGCAGCGTAATACAGGGCTCGAACACCGGGGAGCTGTTTTTT
13	TRBD1	TRBJ1-1	TRBV19	.	CASSRGQGNEAFF	TGTGCCAGTAGTAGGGGACAGGGGAATGAAGCTTTCTTT
15	.	TRBJ2-5	TRBV6-1	.	CASSNPVVGAETQYF	TGTGCCAGCAGTAATCCAGTAGTCGGGGCGGAGACCCAGTACTTC
16	TRBD1	TRBJ1-2	TRBV9	.	CASSAPGTGLNYGYTF	TGTGCCAGCAGCGCACCCGGGACAGGGCTCAACTATGGCTACACCTTC
15	.	TRBJ2-5	TRBV11-2	.	CASRSNRWKEETQYF	TGTGCCAGCAGAAGTAACAGGTGGAAGGAAGAGACCCAGTACTTC
14	.	TRBJ1-6	TRBV28	.	CASSLRTEYSPLHF	TGTGCCAGCAGTTTGAGGACAGAATATTCACCCCTCCACTTT
15	TRBD2	TRBJ2-1	TRBV5-6	.	CASSLELAGVHEQFF	TGTGCCAGCAGCTTGGAACTAGCGGGAGTCCATGAGCAGTTCTTC
19	TRBD1	TRBJ1-5	TRBV6-1	.	CASSATHIIRQGAGQPQHF	TGTGCCAGCAGTGCGACCCATATCATTCGACAGGGGGCCGGTCAGCCCCAGCATTTT
15	.	TRBJ1-6	TRBV6-5	once	CASSYSSGRASPLHF	TGTGCCAGCAGTTACTCATCTGGGCGGGCTTCACCCCTCCACTTT
15	TRBD2	TRBJ2-7	TRBV19	.	CASSADLAGSYEQYF	TGTGCCAGTAGTGCCGACTTAGCGGGGTCCTACGAGCAGTACTTC
14	TRBD2	TRBJ2-3	TRBV27	.	CASSGLAGTDTQYF	TGTGCCAGCAGCGGACTAGCTGGCACAGATACGCAGTATTTT
17	TRBD1	TRBJ1-6	TRBV2	.	CASSEGPGTGGISPLHF	TGTGCCAGCAGTGAAGGACCGGGCACAGGGGGAATTTCACCCCTCCACTTT
13	.	TRBJ2-2	TRBV27	.	CASSTRGTGELFF	TGTGCCAGCAGTACCCGGGGAACCGGGGAGCTGTTTTTT
16	.	TRBJ2-7	TRBV5-1	.	CASSLFGLRSSYEQYF	TGCGCCAGCAGCTTGTTTGGACTCCGCTCCTCCTACGAGCAGTACTTC
15	.	TRBJ2-3	TRBV11-2	many	CASSLYPAGSDTQYF	TGTGCCAGCAGCTTATACCCGGCGGGGTCAGATACGCAGTATTTT
15	.	TRBJ2-1	TRBV18	.	CASSLPGTLYNEQFF	TGTGCCAGCTCACTTCCAGGTACCCTCTACAATGAGCAGTTCTTC
16	TRBD2	TRBJ2-3	TRBV6-6	.	CASSRGLAGAGDTQYF	TGTGCCAGCAGTCGGGGACTAGCGGGGGCCGGAGATACGCAGTATTTT
15	.	TRBJ2-5	TRBV7-6	.	CASSLGVSGIETQYF	TGTGCCAGCAGCTTAGGTGTTAGCGGAATAGAGACCCAGTACTTC
16	TRBD1	TRBJ1-5	TRBV28	.	CASRLNTGGSNQPQHF	TGTGCCAGCAGGCTAAACACAGGGGGTAGCAATCAGCCCCAGCATTTT